This T cell receptor beta chain was captured in a study of T cells after posttransplantation cyclophosphamide. Findings of the study overall: Donor-recipient repertoire similarity was low at 1-2 months, rising over year one.

The length of the CDR3 is 13 residues. V lost 3 bases to trimming and J lost 5 bases; unmatched junction nucleotides: 3. Per germline, CDR1 MNHEY and CDR2 SMNVEV (reference sequence). Concerning this clone: Its antigen is not known.

Treatment was busulfan-fludarabine conditioning, a marrow graft, and cyclophosphamide on days +3 and +4. Using immunoSEQ multiplex PCR, the repertoire was profiled, and TCRdb retains in-frame clones only, with some absent. The profile shows 35,000 to 40,000 clones, about three quarters of them singletons. The TCR was taken from a female patient between 40 and 55 years old who received an allogeneic stem cell transplant from a related donor, was CMV-positive, and had no GVHD. The graft donor may account for some of the T cells. Sample: CD4+ T cells sorted from blood, taken just over 1,900 days after a stem cell transplant with posttransplant cyclophosphamide. The V call is TRBV27, the J call TRBJ2-7, with 8 positions matching TRBD1. The CDR3 is CASSFDRGHEQYF. The CDR3 nucleotides read TGTGCCAGCAGTTTTGACAGGGGTCACGAGCAGTACTTC.